One and the same sample provided the 10 T cell receptor beta chains below, sequenced in a study of blood T cell repertoires in COVID-19. Here immunoSEQ multiplex PCR was the method, and the copy in TCRdb shows in-frame clones only, minus some. The sample consists of 180,000 or so clones, 81% of them appearing once. The sample consisted of peripheral blood. The receptor set was obtained from a woman between 35 and 50 years old with COVID-19, enrolled during active disease.

The chain links TRBV3-1 (or the pseudogene TRBV3-2) to TRBJ2-2; the match to TRBD1 covers 8 bases. Germline lookup yields CDR1 LGHDT and CDR2 YNNKEL (reference sequence). The CDR3 contains 16 residues. V lost 3 bases and J lost 3; bases outside the gene matches: 6. CDR3 nucleotides: TGTGCCAGCAGCCACCGGGACAGGTCCTACACCGGGGAGCTGTTTTTT. As protein: CASSHRDRSYTGELFF.

The chain carries TRBV7-8 and TRBJ1-3; D gene uncertain. Germline lookup yields CDR1 SGHVS and CDR2 FQNEAQ. The germline V and J ends were trimmed by 1 base and 0 bases, with 10 bases remaining between them. The CDR3 extends over 16 amino acids. CDR3 in amino acids: CASSLGAEFSGNTIYF. CDR3 in DNA: TGTGCCAGCAGCTTAGGTGCGGAGTTCTCTGGAAACACCATATATTTT.

The rearrangement joins TRBV7-8 to TRBJ2-1, with no clear D. Trimming removed 3 bases at V and 2 bases at J, with 11 bases between. Germline V gives CDR1 SGHVS, CDR2 FQNEAQ. This CDR3 is 15 amino acids long. For the CDR3, the DNA is TGTGCCAGCAGCTTCGTCGGCGGAACCTACAATGAGCAGTTCTTC. It yields the protein CASSFVGGTYNEQFF.

This chain connects TRBV5-6 to TRBJ2-1; tentative D call: TRBD2 (6 bases). This CDR3 region has 19 residues. Germline V gene data show CDR1 as SGHDT and CDR2 as YYEEEE. Trimming removed 1 base at V and 0 bases at J, with 20 bases between. The CDR3 is CASSLFGGTTSSSYNEQFF. The CDR3 DNA reads TGTGCCAGCAGCTTGTTCGGGGGAACGACCTCGAGCTCCTACAATGAGCAGTTCTTC.

This chain links TRBV2 with TRBJ1-4; no clear D gene. The V end was cut by 3 bases, the J end by 8 bases, with 16 bases between. CDR1 and CDR2 from the germline V gene are SNHLY and FYNNEI. The CDR3 sequence is 15 residues long. CDR3 protein: CASSERTAEGEKLFF. The CDR3 nucleotides are TGTGCCAGCAGTGAGCGGACCGCAGAGGGCGAAAAACTGTTTTTT.

The chain combines TRBV10-2 with TRBJ1-3; D is perhaps TRBD1 (6 bases). The CDR3 is made up of 13 amino acids. Germline V gene sequence: CDR1 WSHSY, CDR2 SAAADI. Trimming cost V 8 bases and J 4 bases, with 12 bases left between them. CDR3 protein: CASLQGEGNTIYF. CDR3 bases: TGCGCCAGCCTACAGGGCGAAGGAAACACCATATATTTT.

Here the CDR3 reads CASSASGRGVNEQFF. The DNA for the CDR3 is TGTGCCAGCAGTGCTAGCGGGAGGGGAGTGAATGAGCAGTTCTTC. The V and J genes are TRBV2 and TRBJ2-1; 12 nucleotides line up with TRBD2. Germline trimming cut 4 bases from V and 7 bases from J; bases unmatched to any gene: 5. The germline V gene encodes CDR1 SNHLY and CDR2 FYNNEI. The CDR3 has 15 residues.

This clone came up a few times. This chain uses TRBV27 with TRBJ1-5; D perhaps matches TRBD1 (6 bases). The CDR3 totals 15 residues. CDR1 and CDR2 (germline): MNHEY, SMNVEV (reference sequence). The V and J ends lost 0 bases and 10 bases respectively, with 16 bases between them. CDR3 DNA: TGTGCCAGCAGTTTATCGTCGTTCGTAGGGGGACCCCAGCATTTT. Translated, it gives CASSLSSFVGGPQHF.

The chain joins TRBV7-9 to TRBJ2-5; perhaps TRBD1 as D (5 bases). The V and J ends lost 4 bases and 1 base respectively, with 10 bases between them. The CDR3 sequence is 14 residues long. CDR1 is SEHNR, CDR2 FQNEAQ, per germline (reference sequence). The CDR3 DNA follows: TGTGCCAGCAGCTCCCAGGGATTCCAAGAGACCCAGTACTTC. Its translation is CASSSQGFQETQYF.

This clone was observed a few times. The chain joins TRBV7-9 to TRBJ1-1; no clear D. The length of the CDR3 is 13 residues. Trimming removed 0 bases from V and 10 bases from J, with 12 bases in between. The V gene's germline CDR1 is SEHNR and CDR2 FQNEAQ (reference sequence). The CDR3 protein is CASSLALGLGAFF. CDR3 coding DNA: TGTGCCAGCAGCTTAGCGCTAGGACTAGGAGCTTTCTTT. Full variable domain (rest looked up from reference TRBV7-9 and TRBJ1-1): DTGVSQNPRHKITKRGQNVTFRCDPISEHNRLYWYRQTLGQGPEFLTYFQNEAQLEKSRLLSDRFSAERPKGSFSTLEIQRTEQGDSAMYLCASSLALGLGAFFGQGTRLTVV.